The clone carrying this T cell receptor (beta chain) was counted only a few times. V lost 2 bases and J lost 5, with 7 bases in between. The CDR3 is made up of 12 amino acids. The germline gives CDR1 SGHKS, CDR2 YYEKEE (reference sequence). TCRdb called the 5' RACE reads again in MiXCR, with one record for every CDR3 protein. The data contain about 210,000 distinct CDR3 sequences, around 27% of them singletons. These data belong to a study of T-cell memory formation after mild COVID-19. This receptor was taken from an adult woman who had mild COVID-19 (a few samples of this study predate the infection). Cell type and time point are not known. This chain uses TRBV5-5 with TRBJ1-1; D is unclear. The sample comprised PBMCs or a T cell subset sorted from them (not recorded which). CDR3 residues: CASSLPGTEAFF. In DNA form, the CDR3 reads TGTGCCAGCAGCTTACCGGGGACTGAAGCTTTCTTT.